This TCR beta chain is drawn from a study of cytomegalovirus exposure and HLA in healthy donors. Study-level points and caveats: Per a later analysis, HLA-associated TCR beta chains showed more clonal expansion than other, equally common TCR beta chains.

In regard to this clone: What it binds is unknown.

The PCR had 60 Vbeta and 13 Jbeta primers. As handled by the study authors: Approximately 80 million unique TCR beta chains, roughly 11 million of them shared, were counted by a later analysis. Repertoires were generated with immunoSEQ multiplex PCR, while TCRdb's copy carries only in-frame clones and drops some. Clonal size and the V and J genes are those of that table, whereas D and trimming came from the DNA. Altogether under 200,000 clones are present, around 78% being singletons, with the ten largest covering around 1.9%. This CDR3 spans 15 amino acids. Germline assignment: CDR1 MGHRA and CDR2 YSYEKL. V was pared by 0 bases and J by 5 bases, with 14 bases between.

This receptor was taken from a woman in her 30s in good health and CMV-seropositive. The gene calls are TRBV4-1 and TRBJ2-7; D unresolved. The sequencing sample was made of PBMCs. The CDR3 loop is CASSQEAPGNHEQYF. Here the CDR3 DNA reads TGCGCCAGCAGCCAAGAAGCCCCAGGTAACCACGAGCAGTACTTC.